Listed here is a single T cell receptor beta chain. No antigen is known for it. This specimen comes from a study of T cell responses to AZD1222 COVID-19 vaccine. Sequencing was performed with immunoSEQ multiplex PCR; in TCRdb, only in-frame clones are kept and a portion is missing. The data show 100,000 to 140,000 clones, around 92% seen once. Regarding the study as a whole: After the peak T cell response, and only then, were repertoires sampled. Rises in breadth and depth of Spike-specific TCRs came after two AZD1222 doses. It was only a handful of AZD1222 recipients who were seropositive at baseline. Donors were mostly white British, more females; clonal diversity possibly underestimated.

The V gene lost 3 bases and the J gene lost 2 bases, with 14 bases spanning the gap. CDR1 and CDR2 from the germline V gene are MNHNS and SASEGT. This CDR3 contains 15 residues. The receptor was derived from an adult who received the AZD1222 COVID-19 vaccine. The rearrangement joins TRBV6-1 to TRBJ2-7; the D gene is possibly TRBD1 (6 bases). Sequenced here: peripheral blood, sampled 28 days after the second AZD1222 dose. The CDR3 region is CASSDRDTTAYEQYF. In DNA, the CDR3 is TGTGCCAGCAGTGATAGGGACACAACGGCCTACGAGCAGTACTTC.